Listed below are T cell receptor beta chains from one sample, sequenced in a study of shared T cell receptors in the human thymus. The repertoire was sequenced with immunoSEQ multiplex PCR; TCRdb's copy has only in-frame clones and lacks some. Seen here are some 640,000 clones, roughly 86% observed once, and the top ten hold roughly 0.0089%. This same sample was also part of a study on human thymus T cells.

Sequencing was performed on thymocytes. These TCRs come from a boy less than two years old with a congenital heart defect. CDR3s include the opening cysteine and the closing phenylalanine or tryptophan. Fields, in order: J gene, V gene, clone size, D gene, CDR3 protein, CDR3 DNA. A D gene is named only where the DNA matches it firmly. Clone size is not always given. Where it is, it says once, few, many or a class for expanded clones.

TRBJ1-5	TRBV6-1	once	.	CASTGDSNQPQHF	TGTGCCAGCACGGGGGATAGCAATCAGCCCCAGCATTTT
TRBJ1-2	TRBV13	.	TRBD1	CASSLGFDRALRDYGYTF	TGTGCCAGCAGCTTAGGCTTTGACAGGGCCCTTAGGGACTATGGCTACACCTTC
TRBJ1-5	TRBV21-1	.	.	CASSSKIQVDGGNQPQHF	TGTGCCAGCAGCTCAAAGATTCAGGTGGACGGGGGCAATCAGCCCCAGCATTTT
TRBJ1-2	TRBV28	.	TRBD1	CASSHRDRDGDYGYTF	TGTGCCAGCAGTCACCGGGACAGGGATGGGGACTATGGCTACACCTTC
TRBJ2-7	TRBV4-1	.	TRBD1	CASSLNRGQGSYEQYF	TGCGCCAGCAGCCTAAATAGGGGACAGGGGTCCTACGAGCAGTACTTC
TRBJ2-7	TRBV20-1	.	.	CSLAAYEQYF	TGCTCCCTGGCAGCCTACGAGCAGTACTTC
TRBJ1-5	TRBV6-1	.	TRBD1	CASIGQDNQPQHF	TGTGCCAGCATAGGACAGGACAATCAGCCCCAGCATTTT
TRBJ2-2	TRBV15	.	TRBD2	CATSRVESGLAGGELFF	TGTGCCACCAGCAGAGTCGAGAGCGGACTAGCAGGCGGGGAGCTGTTTTTT
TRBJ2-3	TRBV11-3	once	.	CASSFESRGGTDTQYF	TGTGCCAGCAGCTTCGAAAGTCGGGGTGGCACAGATACGCAGTATTTT
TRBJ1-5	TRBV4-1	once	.	CASSQDNPRGQPQHF	TGCGCCAGCAGCCAAGATAACCCTCGGGGTCAGCCCCAGCATTTT
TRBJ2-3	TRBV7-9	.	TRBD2	CATTFGRETDTQYF	TGTGCCACCACTTTCGGGCGGGAGACAGATACGCAGTATTTT
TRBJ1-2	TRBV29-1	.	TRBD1	CSVELRGHNYGYTF	TGCAGCGTGGAATTGAGGGGGCACAACTATGGCTACACCTTC
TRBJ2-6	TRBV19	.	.	CASSFSLNSGANVLTF	TGTGCCAGTAGTTTTTCCCTTAACTCTGGGGCCAACGTCCTGACTTTC
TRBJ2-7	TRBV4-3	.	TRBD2	CASSPLLAPSYEQYF	TGCGCCAGCAGCCCCTTACTAGCGCCCTCCTACGAGCAGTACTTC
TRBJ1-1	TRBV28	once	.	CASSLPTVNTEAFF	TGTGCCAGCAGTTTACCTACGGTGAACACTGAAGCTTTCTTT
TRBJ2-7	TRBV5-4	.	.	CASSLAGTYEQYF	TGTGCCAGCAGCTTGGCCGGGACTTACGAGCAGTACTTC